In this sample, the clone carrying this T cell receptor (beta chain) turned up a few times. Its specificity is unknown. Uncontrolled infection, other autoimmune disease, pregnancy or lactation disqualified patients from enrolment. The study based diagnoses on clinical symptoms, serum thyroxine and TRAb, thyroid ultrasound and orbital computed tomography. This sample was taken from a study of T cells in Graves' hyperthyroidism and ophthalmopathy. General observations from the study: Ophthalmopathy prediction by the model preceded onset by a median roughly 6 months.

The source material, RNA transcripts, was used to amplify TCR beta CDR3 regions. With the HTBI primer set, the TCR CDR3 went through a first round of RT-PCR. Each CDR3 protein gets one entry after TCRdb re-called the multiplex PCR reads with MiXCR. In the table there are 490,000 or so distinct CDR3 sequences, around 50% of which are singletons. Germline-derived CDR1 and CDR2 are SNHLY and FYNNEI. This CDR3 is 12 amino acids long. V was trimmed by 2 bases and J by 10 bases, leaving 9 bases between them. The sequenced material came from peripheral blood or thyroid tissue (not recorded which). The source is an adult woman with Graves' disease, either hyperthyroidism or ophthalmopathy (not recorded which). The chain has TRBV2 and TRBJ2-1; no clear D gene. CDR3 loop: CASSENHPEQFF. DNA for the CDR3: TGTGCCAGCAGTGAAAACCACCCGGAGCAGTTCTTC.